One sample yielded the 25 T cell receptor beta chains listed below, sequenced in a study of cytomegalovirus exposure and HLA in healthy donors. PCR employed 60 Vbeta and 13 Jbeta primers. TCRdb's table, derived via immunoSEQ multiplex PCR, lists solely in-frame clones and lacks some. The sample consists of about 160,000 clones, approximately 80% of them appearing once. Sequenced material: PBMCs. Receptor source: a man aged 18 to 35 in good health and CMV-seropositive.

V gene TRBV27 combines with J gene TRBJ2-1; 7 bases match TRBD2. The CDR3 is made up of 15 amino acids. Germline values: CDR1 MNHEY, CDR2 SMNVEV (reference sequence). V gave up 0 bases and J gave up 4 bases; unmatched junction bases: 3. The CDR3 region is CASSLSALAYNEQFF. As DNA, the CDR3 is TGTGCCAGCAGTTTATCGGCACTAGCGTACAATGAGCAGTTCTTC.

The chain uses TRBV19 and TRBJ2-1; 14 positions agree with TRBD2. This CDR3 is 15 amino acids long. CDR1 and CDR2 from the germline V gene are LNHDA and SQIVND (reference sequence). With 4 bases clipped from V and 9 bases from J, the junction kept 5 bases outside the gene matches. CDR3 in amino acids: CASSKGLAGVVEQFF. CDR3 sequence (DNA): TGTGCCAGTAGTAAGGGACTAGCGGGAGTAGTTGAGCAGTTCTTC.

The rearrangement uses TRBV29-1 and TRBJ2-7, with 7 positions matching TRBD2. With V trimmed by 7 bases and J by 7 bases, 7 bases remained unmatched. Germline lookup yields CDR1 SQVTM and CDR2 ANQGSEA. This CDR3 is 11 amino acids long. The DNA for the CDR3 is TGCAGCGCCGGGGGGTCCGGGGAGCAGTACTTC. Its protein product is CSAGGSGEQYF.

The DNA for the CDR3 is TGTGCCAGCAGCAGAACAACAGGGGCCGCTAATTCACCCCTCCACTTT. Protein product: CASSRTTGAANSPLHF. The rearrangement uses TRBV5-4 and TRBJ1-6; 7 bases map to TRBD1. J was trimmed by 6 bases and V by 4 bases; bases with no gene match: 10. CDR3 length equals 16 residues. Germline-derived CDR1 and CDR2 are SGHNT and YYREEE (reference sequence).

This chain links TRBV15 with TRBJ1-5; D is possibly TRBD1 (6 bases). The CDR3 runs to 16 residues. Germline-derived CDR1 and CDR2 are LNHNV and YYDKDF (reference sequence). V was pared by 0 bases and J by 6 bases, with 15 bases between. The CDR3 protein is CATSRDRGGTGQPQHF. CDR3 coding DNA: TGTGCCACCAGCAGAGATCGTGGGGGCACTGGTCAGCCCCAGCATTTT.

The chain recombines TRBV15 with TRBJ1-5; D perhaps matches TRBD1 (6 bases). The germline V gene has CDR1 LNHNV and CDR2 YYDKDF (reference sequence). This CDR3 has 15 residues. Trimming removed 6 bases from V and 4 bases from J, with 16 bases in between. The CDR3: CATRGGGAGNQPQHF. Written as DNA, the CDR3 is TGTGCCACCAGGGGAGGGGGGGCGGGTAATCAGCCCCAGCATTTT. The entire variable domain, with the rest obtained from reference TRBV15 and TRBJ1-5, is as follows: DAMVIQNPRYQVTQFGKPVTLSCSQTLNHNVMYWYQQKSSQAPKLLFHYYDKDFNNEADTPDNFQSRRPNTSFCFLDIRSPGLGDTAMYLCATRGGGAGNQPQHFGDGTRLSIL.

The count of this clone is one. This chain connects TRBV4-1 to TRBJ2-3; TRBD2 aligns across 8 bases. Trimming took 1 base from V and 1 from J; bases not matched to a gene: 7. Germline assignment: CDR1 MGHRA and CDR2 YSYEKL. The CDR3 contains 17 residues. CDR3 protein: CASSQARGGQGTDTQYF. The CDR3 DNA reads TGCGCCAGCAGCCAAGCACGCGGGGGGCAGGGCACAGATACGCAGTATTTT.

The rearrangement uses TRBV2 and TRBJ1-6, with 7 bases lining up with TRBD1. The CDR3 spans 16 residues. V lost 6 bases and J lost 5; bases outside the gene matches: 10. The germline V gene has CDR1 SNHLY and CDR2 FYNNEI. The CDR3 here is CASSTFGTVNNSPLHF. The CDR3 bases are TGTGCCAGCAGCACATTCGGGACAGTCAATAATTCACCCCTCCACTTT.

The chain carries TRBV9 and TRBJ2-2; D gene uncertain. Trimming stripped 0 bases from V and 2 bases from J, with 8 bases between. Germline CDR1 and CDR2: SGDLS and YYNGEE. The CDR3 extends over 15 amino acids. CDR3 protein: CASSVASYNTGELFF. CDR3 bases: TGTGCCAGCAGCGTAGCTTCCTATAACACCGGGGAGCTGTTTTTT.

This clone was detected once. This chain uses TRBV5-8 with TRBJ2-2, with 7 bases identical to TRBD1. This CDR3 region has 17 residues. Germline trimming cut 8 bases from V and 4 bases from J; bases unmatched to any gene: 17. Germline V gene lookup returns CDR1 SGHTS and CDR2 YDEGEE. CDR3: CARKARLTGMSTGELFF. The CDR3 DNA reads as TGTGCCAGGAAGGCTAGGCTGACAGGGATGAGCACCGGGGAGCTGTTTTTT.

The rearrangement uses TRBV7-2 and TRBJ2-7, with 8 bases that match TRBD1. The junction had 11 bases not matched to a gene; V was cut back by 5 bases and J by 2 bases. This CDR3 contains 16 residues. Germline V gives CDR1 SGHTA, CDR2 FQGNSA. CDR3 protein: CASSLRPGQETYEQYF. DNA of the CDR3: TGTGCCAGCAGCCTTCGACCGGGACAGGAGACCTACGAGCAGTACTTC. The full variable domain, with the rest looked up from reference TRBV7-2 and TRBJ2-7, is GAGVSQSPSNKVTEKGKDVELRCDPISGHTALYWYRQSLGQGLEFLIYFQGNSAPDKSGLPSDRFSAERTGGSVSTLTIQRTQQEDSAVYLCASSLRPGQETYEQYFGPGTRLTVT.

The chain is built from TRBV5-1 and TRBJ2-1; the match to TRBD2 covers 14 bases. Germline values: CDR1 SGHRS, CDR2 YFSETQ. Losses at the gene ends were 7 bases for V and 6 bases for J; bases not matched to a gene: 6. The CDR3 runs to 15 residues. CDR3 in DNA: TGCGCCAGCGAACCGGGACTAGCGGGAGCCAATGAGCAGTTCTTC. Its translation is CASEPGLAGANEQFF. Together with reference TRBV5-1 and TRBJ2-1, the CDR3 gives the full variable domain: KAGVTQTPRYLIKTRGQQVTLSCSPISGHRSVSWYQQTPGQGLQFLFEYFSETQRNKGNFPGRFSGRQFSNSRSEMNVSTLELGDSALYLCASEPGLAGANEQFFGPGTRLTVL.

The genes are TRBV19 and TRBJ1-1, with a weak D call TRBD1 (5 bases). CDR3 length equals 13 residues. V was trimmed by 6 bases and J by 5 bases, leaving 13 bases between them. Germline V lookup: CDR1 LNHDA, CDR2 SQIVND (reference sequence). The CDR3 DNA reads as TGTGCCAGTAGGGCAGGGCCTGTAACTGAAGCTTTCTTT. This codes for CASRAGPVTEAFF.

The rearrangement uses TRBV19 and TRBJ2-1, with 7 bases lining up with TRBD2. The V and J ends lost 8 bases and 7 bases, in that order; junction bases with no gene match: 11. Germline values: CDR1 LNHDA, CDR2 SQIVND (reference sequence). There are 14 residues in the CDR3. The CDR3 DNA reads TGTGCCAGTTGTTATCGGGCTAGCGGAAATGAGCAGTTCTTC. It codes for CASCYRASGNEQFF.

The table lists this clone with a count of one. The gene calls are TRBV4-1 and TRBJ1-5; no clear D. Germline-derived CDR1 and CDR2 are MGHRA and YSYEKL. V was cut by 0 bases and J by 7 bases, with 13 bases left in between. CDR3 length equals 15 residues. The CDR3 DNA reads TGCGCCAGCAGCCAAGATGGGGAGGGATGGCAGCCCCAGCATTTT. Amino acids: CASSQDGEGWQPQHF.

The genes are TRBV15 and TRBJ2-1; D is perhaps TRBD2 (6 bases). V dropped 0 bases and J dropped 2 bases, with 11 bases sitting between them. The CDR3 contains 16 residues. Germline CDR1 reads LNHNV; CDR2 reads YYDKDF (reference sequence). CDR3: CATSRDVADAYNEQFF. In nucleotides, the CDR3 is TGTGCCACCAGCAGAGATGTAGCGGATGCCTACAATGAGCAGTTCTTC.

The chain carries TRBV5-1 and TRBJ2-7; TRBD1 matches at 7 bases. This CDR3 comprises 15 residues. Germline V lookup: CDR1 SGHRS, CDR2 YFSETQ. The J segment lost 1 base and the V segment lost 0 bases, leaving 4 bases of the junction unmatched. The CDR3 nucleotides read TGCGCCAGCAGCTTGGCCAGGGACAGTTCCTACGAGCAGTACTTC. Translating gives CASSLARDSSYEQYF.

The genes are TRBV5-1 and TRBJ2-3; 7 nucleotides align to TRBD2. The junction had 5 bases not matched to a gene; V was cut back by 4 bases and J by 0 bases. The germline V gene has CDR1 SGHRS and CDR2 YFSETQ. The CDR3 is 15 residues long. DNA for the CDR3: TGCGCCAGCAGCCCACAAGCGGGAAGCACAGATACGCAGTATTTT. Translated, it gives CASSPQAGSTDTQYF. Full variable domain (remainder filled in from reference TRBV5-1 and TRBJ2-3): KAGVTQTPRYLIKTRGQQVTLSCSPISGHRSVSWYQQTPGQGLQFLFEYFSETQRNKGNFPGRFSGRQFSNSRSEMNVSTLELGDSALYLCASSPQAGSTDTQYFGPGTRLTVL.

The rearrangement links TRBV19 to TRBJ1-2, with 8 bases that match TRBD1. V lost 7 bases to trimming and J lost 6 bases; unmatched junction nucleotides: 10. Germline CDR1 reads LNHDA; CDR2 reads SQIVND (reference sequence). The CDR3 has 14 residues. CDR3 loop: CASNLITGGDGYTF. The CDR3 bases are TGTGCCAGTAACTTGATAACAGGGGGAGATGGCTACACCTTC.

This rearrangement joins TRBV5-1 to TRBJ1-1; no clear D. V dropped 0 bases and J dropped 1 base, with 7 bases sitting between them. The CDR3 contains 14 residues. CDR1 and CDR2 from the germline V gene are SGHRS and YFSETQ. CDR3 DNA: TGCGCCAGCAGCTTGGAAGGGAGGAACACTGAAGCTTTCTTT. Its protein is CASSLEGRNTEAFF.

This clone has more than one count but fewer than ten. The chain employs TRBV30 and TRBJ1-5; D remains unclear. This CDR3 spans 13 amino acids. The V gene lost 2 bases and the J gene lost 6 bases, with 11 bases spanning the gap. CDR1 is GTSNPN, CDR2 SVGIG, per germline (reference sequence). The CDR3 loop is CAWSLQARQPQHF. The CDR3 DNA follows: TGTGCCTGGAGTCTTCAAGCCCGTCAGCCCCAGCATTTT.

For the CDR3, the DNA is TGTGCCAGCAGTTGGGACAGAACAGAAGGCTACACCTTC. Protein: CASSWDRTEGYTF. The chain is built from TRBV2 and TRBJ1-2; TRBD1 matches at 7 bases. CDR1 is SNHLY and CDR2 is FYNNEI in the germline V gene. V was clipped by 5 bases and J by 8 bases; unmatched bases: 8. The CDR3 length is 13 residues.

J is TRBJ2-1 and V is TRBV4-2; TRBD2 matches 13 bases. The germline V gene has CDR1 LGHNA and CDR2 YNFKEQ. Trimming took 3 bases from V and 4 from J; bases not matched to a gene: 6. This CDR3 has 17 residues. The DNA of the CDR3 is TGTGCCAGCAGCCAGAAGGGACTAGCGGGGCCTTACAATGAGCAGTTCTTC. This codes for CASSQKGLAGPYNEQFF.

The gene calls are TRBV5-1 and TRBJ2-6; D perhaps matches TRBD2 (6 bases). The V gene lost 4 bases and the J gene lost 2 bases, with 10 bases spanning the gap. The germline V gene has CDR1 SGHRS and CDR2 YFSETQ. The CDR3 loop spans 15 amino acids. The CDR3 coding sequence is TGCGCCAGCAGCACTACTAGCCCTGGGGCCAACGTCCTGACTTTC. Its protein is CASSTTSPGANVLTF.

The CDR3, as DNA: TGTGCCAGCAGCCTTACCTCCAGGGGGTCGAACACCGGGGAGCTGTTTTTT. Its protein is CASSLTSRGSNTGELFF. The J gene is TRBJ2-2, the V gene TRBV9, with TRBD1 matching over 7 bases. Germline-derived CDR1 and CDR2 are SGDLS and YYNGEE. Trimming took 4 bases from V and 0 from J; bases not matched to a gene: 9. The CDR3 length is 17 residues.